This T cell receptor (beta chain) was sequenced in a study of blood T cell repertoires in COVID-19. Some clones are missing from TCRdb's copy, which holds only in-frame ones; the method was immunoSEQ multiplex PCR. The sample lists about 380,000 clones, 70% to 90% occurring once. The germline gives CDR1 SEHNR, CDR2 FQNEAQ (reference sequence). Trimming at V came to 5 bases and at J to 5 bases, leaving 4 bases not matched to a gene. The CDR3 covers 14 residues. Sequenced input: PBMCs or T cells enriched from blood (not recorded which). The V and J genes are TRBV7-9 and TRBJ1-2; the match to TRBD1 covers 11 bases. The sequence came from a woman aged 18-29 years who had recovered from COVID-19. The CDR3 nucleotides are TGTGCCAGCAGCCCAGGACAGGGGGCTTATGGCTACACCTTC. It translates to CASSPGQGAYGYTF.